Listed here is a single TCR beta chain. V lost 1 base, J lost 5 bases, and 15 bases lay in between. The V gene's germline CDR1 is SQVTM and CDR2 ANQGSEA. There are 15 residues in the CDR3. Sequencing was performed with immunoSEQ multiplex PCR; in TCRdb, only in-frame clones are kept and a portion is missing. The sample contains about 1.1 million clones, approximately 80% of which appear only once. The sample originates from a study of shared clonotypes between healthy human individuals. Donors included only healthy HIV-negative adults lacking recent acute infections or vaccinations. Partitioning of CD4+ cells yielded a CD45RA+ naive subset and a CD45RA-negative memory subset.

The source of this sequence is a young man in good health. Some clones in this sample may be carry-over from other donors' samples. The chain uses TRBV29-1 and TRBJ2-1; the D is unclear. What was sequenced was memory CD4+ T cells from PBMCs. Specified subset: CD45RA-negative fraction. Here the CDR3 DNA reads TGCAGCGTTGAAGTCCAGCGCCTAGTGAACAATGAGCAGTTCTTC. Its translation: CSVEVQRLVNNEQFF.